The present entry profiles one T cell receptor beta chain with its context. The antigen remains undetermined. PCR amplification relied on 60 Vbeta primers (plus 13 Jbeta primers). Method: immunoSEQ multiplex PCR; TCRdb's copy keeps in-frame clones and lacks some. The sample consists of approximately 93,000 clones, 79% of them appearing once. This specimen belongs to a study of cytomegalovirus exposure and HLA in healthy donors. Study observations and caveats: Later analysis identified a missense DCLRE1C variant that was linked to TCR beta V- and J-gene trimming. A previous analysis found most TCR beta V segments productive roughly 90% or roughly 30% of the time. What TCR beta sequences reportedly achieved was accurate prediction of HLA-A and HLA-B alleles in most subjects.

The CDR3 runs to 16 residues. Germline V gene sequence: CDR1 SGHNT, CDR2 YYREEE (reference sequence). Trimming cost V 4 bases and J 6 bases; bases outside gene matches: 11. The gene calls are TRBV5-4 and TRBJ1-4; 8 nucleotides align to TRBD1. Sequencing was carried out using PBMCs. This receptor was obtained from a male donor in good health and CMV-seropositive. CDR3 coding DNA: TGTGCCAGCAGCCCCGACTTGACAGGGGTCGATGAAAAACTGTTTTTT. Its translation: CASSPDLTGVDEKLFF.